Below, 32 T cell receptor beta chains from the same sample are listed, as sequenced in a study of T cell responses to AZD1222 COVID-19 vaccine. Profiled with immunoSEQ multiplex PCR; TCRdb holds only in-frame clones, not every one. The sample holds about 180,000 clones, 80% to 90% seen once. Sequenced here: peripheral blood, sampled 28 days after the second AZD1222 dose. The receptors were sampled from an adult who received the AZD1222 COVID-19 vaccine.

The V and J genes are TRBV19 and TRBJ2-3, with unresolved D. Trimming shortened V by 3 bases and J by 2 bases, and 18 bases separated the two germline ends. This CDR3 region has 17 residues. Germline V gene lookup returns CDR1 LNHDA and CDR2 SQIVND (reference sequence). CDR3 region: CASSIAKSNPVTDTQYF. CDR3 nucleotide sequence: TGTGCCAGTAGTATCGCAAAGTCGAACCCTGTCACAGATACGCAGTATTTT.

This sequence joins TRBV19 and TRBJ1-2, with D perhaps TRBD1 (5 bases). V was shortened by 5 bases and J by 5 bases, with 18 bases between the two germline ends. Germline assignment: CDR1 LNHDA and CDR2 SQIVND (reference sequence). This CDR3 has 15 residues. The CDR3: CASSPQEGLAYGYTF. CDR3 nucleotides: TGTGCCAGTAGTCCGCAGGAGGGACTTGCGTATGGCTACACCTTC.

This chain links TRBV5-1 with TRBJ1-3; D not certain. Germline-derived CDR1 and CDR2 are SGHRS and YFSETQ. V was trimmed by 3 bases and J by 0 bases, leaving 7 bases between them. The CDR3 has 14 amino acids. In nucleotides, the CDR3 is TGCGCCAGCAGCTCCGGGAGCTCTGGAAACACCATATATTTT. Its translation: CASSSGSSGNTIYF.

This chain links TRBV6-2 or TRBV6-3 with TRBJ1-2; no clear D gene. Trimming removed 0 bases at V and 3 bases at J, with 8 bases between. The CDR3 runs 14 residues. Germline-derived CDR1 and CDR2 are MNHEY and SVGEGT. The CDR3 nucleotides are TGTGCCAGCAGTTACTCGACGGAGCACTATGGCTACACCTTC. Encoded protein: CASSYSTEHYGYTF.

The CDR3 DNA reads TGTGCCAGCAGTTTATATCGACTAGCGGTGAGCACAGATACGCAGTATTTT. Protein: CASSLYRLAVSTDTQYF. This chain joins TRBV27 and TRBJ2-3, with 9 nucleotides matching TRBD2. CDR1 and CDR2 (germline): MNHEY, SMNVEV (reference sequence). Germline trimming cut 1 base from V and 0 bases from J; bases unmatched to any gene: 5. CDR3 size: 17 residues.

The rearrangement uses TRBV7-2 and TRBJ1-2, with D possibly being TRBD1 (6 bases). Germline CDR1 SGHTA, CDR2 FQGNSA. The CDR3 has 15 residues. V was cut by 1 base and J by 2 bases, with 11 bases left in between. For the CDR3, the DNA is TGTGCCAGCAGCTTAGGGTTTGGGGGCAACTATGGCTACACCTTC. This codes for CASSLGFGGNYGYTF.

For the CDR3, the DNA is TGTGCCAGCAGCTTCGAGTCTAGCTCTGGAAACACCATATATTTT. It codes for CASSFESSSGNTIYF. This rearrangement joins TRBV11-2 to TRBJ1-3, with D unclear. V lost 3 bases, J lost 0 bases, and 9 bases lay in between. Germline CDR1 is SGHAT and CDR2 is FQNNGV. This CDR3 contains 15 residues. The full variable domain, in which reference TRBV11-2 and TRBJ1-3 provide the parts outside the CDR3, is EAGVAQSPRYKIIEKRQSVAFWCNPISGHATLYWYQQILGQGPKLLIQFQNNGVVDDSQLPKDRFSAERLKGVDSTLKIQPAKLEDSAVYLCASSFESSSGNTIYFGEGSWLTVV.

This clone appeared a single time. V gene TRBV5-1 combines with J gene TRBJ1-1; D is undetermined. This CDR3 comprises 14 residues. CDR1 is SGHRS and CDR2 is YFSETQ in the germline V gene. Between the trimmed V and J ends, which lost 4 bases and 1 base, there was a span of 11 bases. The CDR3 DNA reads TGCGCCAGCAGCCCCGGGCCTAAGAACACTGAAGCTTTCTTT. It specifies CASSPGPKNTEAFF. Using reference TRBV5-1 and TRBJ1-1 for the parts outside the CDR3, the full variable domain is KAGVTQTPRYLIKTRGQQVTLSCSPISGHRSVSWYQQTPGQGLQFLFEYFSETQRNKGNFPGRFSGRQFSNSRSEMNVSTLELGDSALYLCASSPGPKNTEAFFGQGTRLTVV.

The chain combines TRBV7-2 with TRBJ1-2; D remains ambiguous. The V gene's germline CDR1 is SGHTA and CDR2 FQGNSA. This CDR3 comprises 17 residues. Trimming took off 5 bases at V and 0 bases at J, with 19 bases between the two ends. The CDR3 reads CASSLDGLPLSNYGYTF. The DNA of the CDR3 is TGTGCCAGCAGCCTTGACGGACTACCTCTTTCTAACTATGGCTACACCTTC.

The genes are TRBV25-1 and TRBJ2-7; D tentatively fits TRBD1 or TRBD2 (6 bases each). The CDR3 has 14 amino acids. V gave up 5 bases and J gave up 6 bases, with 17 bases separating them. In germline, CDR1 is MGHDK, CDR2 SYGVNS. The CDR3 sequence: CASSIMGGRGEQYF. CDR3 nucleotides: TGTGCCAGCAGTATTATGGGGGGCCGTGGCGAGCAGTACTTC.

This chain joins TRBV20-1 and TRBJ2-7; 8 bases map to TRBD1. V dropped 3 bases and J dropped 3; count of bases not matched to a gene: 7. This CDR3 has 14 amino acids. Germline CDR1 DFQATT, CDR2 SNEGSKA (reference sequence). The CDR3 spells CSASKGTGNYEQYF. The CDR3, as DNA: TGCAGTGCTAGTAAGGGGACAGGCAACTACGAGCAGTACTTC.

The chain combines TRBV12-5 with TRBJ1-5; a possible D gene is TRBD1 (6 bases). This CDR3 has 14 amino acids. Germline V CDR1 and CDR2: LGHNT, FRNRAP. Trimming pared 9 bases from V and 0 bases from J, leaving 12 bases between. CDR3 region: CASQGLDSNQPQHF. CDR3 coding DNA: TGTGCTAGCCAGGGGCTGGATAGCAATCAGCCCCAGCATTTT.

The gene calls are TRBV2 and TRBJ1-5, with TRBD1 identical over 8 bases. Losses at the gene ends were 6 bases for V and 1 base for J; bases not matched to a gene: 8. CDR1 and CDR2 from the germline V gene are SNHLY and FYNNEI. This CDR3 is 16 amino acids long. In DNA form, the CDR3 reads TGTGCCAGCAGGAAGGACAGGGACAGGAGCAATCAGCCCCAGCATTTT. Encoded protein: CASRKDRDRSNQPQHF.

This clone was seen more than once but under ten times. The chain is built from TRBV10-3 and TRBJ1-1; D uncertain. V lost 4 bases and J 1 base, leaving 7 bases between the germline ends. This CDR3 spans 13 amino acids. The germline V gene encodes CDR1 ENHRY and CDR2 SYGVKD. The CDR3 DNA follows: TGTGCCATCAGTGGAACGGGGAACACTGAAGCTTTCTTT. This encodes CAISGTGNTEAFF.

The rearrangement links TRBV11-3 to TRBJ2-1, with 7 nucleotides matching TRBD2. Per the germline V gene, CDR1 is SGHNT and CDR2 is YENEEA. V was pared by 1 base and J by 8 bases, with 2 bases of the junction left unmatched. This CDR3 has 13 residues. This chain's CDR3 is CASSLGGGHEQFF. CDR3 bases: TGTGCCAGCAGCTTAGGGGGAGGGCATGAGCAGTTCTTC.

The V call is TRBV6-2 or TRBV6-3, the J call TRBJ2-7, with D maybe TRBD1 (5 bases). Trimming pared 3 bases from V and 3 bases from J, leaving 15 bases between. This CDR3 has 15 residues. Germline V lookup: CDR1 MNHEY, CDR2 SVGEGT. Here the CDR3 DNA reads TGTGCCAGCAGTTATGGGGCTAGTGGACGCTACGAGCAGTACTTC. It encodes CASSYGASGRYEQYF.

This chain uses TRBV5-6 with TRBJ2-1, with 13 bases that match TRBD2. The CDR3 extends over 16 amino acids. V shed 7 bases and J 7 bases; nucleotides not matched to a gene: 11. CDR1 is SGHDT and CDR2 is YYEEEE in the germline V gene. The CDR3 here is CASRLAGGPGGNEQFF. The CDR3 nucleotides are TGTGCCAGCCGACTAGCGGGGGGCCCTGGGGGGAATGAGCAGTTCTTC.

The gene calls are TRBV21-1 and TRBJ1-2; TRBD1, the table's D call, lacks a check against the DNA. TRBV21-1 is listed as a pseudogene. The CDR3 covers 17 residues. The CDR3 here is CASSKDPQNLGGYGYTF. In nucleotides, the CDR3 is TGTGCCAGCAGCAAAGACCCACAGAATTTAGGTGGCTATGGCTACACCTTC.

The chain combines TRBV7-9 with TRBJ1-3; TRBD1 is a possible D gene (5 bases). This CDR3 has 16 amino acids. Deletions cut 5 bases from V and 0 bases from J, with 14 bases between. The germline CDR1 and CDR2 sequences are SEHNR and FQNEAQ (reference sequence). The DNA for the CDR3 is TGTGCCAGCAGCCCGCTACAGGTCCTCTCTGGAAACACCATATATTTT. It translates to CASSPLQVLSGNTIYF.

The V call is TRBV5-1, the J call TRBJ2-4; 8 positions agree with TRBD2. After removal of 0 bases from V and 6 bases from J, the junction contained 5 bases not matched to a gene. The CDR3 is 15 amino acids. Germline-derived CDR1 and CDR2 are SGHRS and YFSETQ. The CDR3 DNA reads TGCGCCAGCAGCTTGGAGGGGACTAGTATAAACATTCAGTACTTC. Translating it yields CASSLEGTSINIQYF.

The rearrangement uses TRBV28 and TRBJ2-1; possibly TRBD1 or TRBD2 for D (6 bases each). Germline loops: CDR1 MDHEN, CDR2 SYDVKM. CDR3 length: 13 amino acids. V lost 3 bases, J lost 6 bases, and 9 bases lay in between. CDR3 bases: TGTGCCAGCAGTTTCGGAGGGGGCAATGAGCAGTTCTTC. Its protein is CASSFGGGNEQFF.

The chain combines TRBV19 with TRBJ2-1; 11 bases map to TRBD2. The germline V gene has CDR1 LNHDA and CDR2 SQIVND (reference sequence). Trimming took 6 bases from V and 7 from J; bases not matched to a gene: 14. This CDR3 has 17 amino acids. The CDR3 region has the DNA TGTGCCAGTAGGAAGACCGTTCTAGCGGGGGGCCGTAATGAGCAGTTCTTC. This encodes CASRKTVLAGGRNEQFF.

J is TRBJ2-1 and V is TRBV10-3, with D perhaps matching TRBD2 (5 bases). The V end lost 4 bases, the J end lost 0 bases, and 25 bases lay between the germline ends. Per germline, CDR1 ENHRY and CDR2 SYGVKD. The CDR3 is made up of 20 amino acids. CDR3 residues: CAISARPLENPDYSYNEQFF. The CDR3 nucleotides are TGTGCCATCAGTGCTCGTCCCCTTGAGAACCCCGACTACTCCTACAATGAGCAGTTCTTC.

This sequence joins TRBV19 and TRBJ2-7; D might be TRBD1 (5 bases). Germline loops: CDR1 LNHDA, CDR2 SQIVND (reference sequence). The V end lost 6 bases, the J end lost 3 bases, and 15 bases lay between the germline ends. CDR3 length: 14 amino acids. The CDR3 loop reads CASSSRTPRYEQYF. CDR3 coding DNA: TGTGCCAGTAGCTCGAGGACACCCCGCTACGAGCAGTACTTC.

V gene TRBV28 combines with J gene TRBJ1-4; TRBD1 might be the D (5 bases). Trimming took off 6 bases at V and 2 bases at J, with 7 bases between the two ends. The germline gives CDR1 MDHEN, CDR2 SYDVKM. CDR3 length: 13 residues. The CDR3 spells CASSQGTNEKLFF. Written as DNA, the CDR3 is TGTGCCAGCAGCCAGGGTACTAATGAAAAACTGTTTTTT.

The chain combines TRBV12-5 with TRBJ1-3; tentative D call: TRBD1 (5 bases). Germline-derived CDR1 and CDR2 are LGHNT and FRNRAP. This CDR3 is 17 amino acids long. With 0 bases removed from V and 4 bases from J, the gap between germline ends came to 16 bases. The CDR3 sequence: CASGLVLGGVAGNTIYF. In nucleotides, the CDR3 is TGTGCTAGTGGTTTGGTACTGGGAGGGGTAGCCGGAAACACCATATATTTT.

The chain combines TRBV5-6 with TRBJ2-7, with D possibly TRBD1 on 6 matching bases. The CDR3 spans 15 residues. Germline-derived CDR1 and CDR2 are SGHDT and YYEEEE. V lost 4 bases and J lost 0, with 14 bases in between. The CDR3 DNA is TGTGCCAGCAGCGGAGTGACAGGCTACTCCTACGAGCAGTACTTC. It yields the protein CASSGVTGYSYEQYF.

The rearrangement links TRBV5-4 to TRBJ2-1; a possible D gene is TRBD2 (7 bases). CDR3 length: 15 amino acids. The germline V and J ends were trimmed by 1 base and 5 bases, with 13 bases remaining between them. Germline V gene data show CDR1 as SGHNT and CDR2 as YYREEE (reference sequence). For the CDR3, the DNA is TGTGCCAGCAGCTTGAGGGGGGGCCGGAACAATGAGCAGTTCTTC. It specifies CASSLRGGRNNEQFF.

This clone is a singleton in its sample. The chain employs TRBV2 and TRBJ1-6; TRBD1 is a possible D gene (5 bases). Germline loops: CDR1 SNHLY, CDR2 FYNNEI. V lost 5 bases and J 9 bases, leaving 20 bases between the germline ends. The CDR3 is 16 residues long. The CDR3 reads CASSPTTVAIRSPLHF. CDR3 coding DNA: TGTGCCAGCAGTCCTACGACAGTGGCAATACGTTCACCCCTCCACTTT.

The chain recombines TRBV3-1 (or the pseudogene TRBV3-2) with TRBJ1-1; no clear D. From germline, CDR1 is LGHDT and CDR2 YNNKEL (reference sequence). Trimming took 1 base from V and 1 from J, leaving 7 bases between them. This CDR3 is 14 amino acids long. CDR3 sequence reads: CASSQGPGNTEAFF. The CDR3 DNA sequence: TGTGCCAGCAGCCAAGGTCCGGGGAACACTGAAGCTTTCTTT.

The V call is TRBV5-1, the J call TRBJ2-7, with TRBD1 as a possible D gene (5 bases). Deletions cut 1 base from V and 4 bases from J, with 15 bases between. CDR3 size: 15 residues. Germline V CDR1 and CDR2: SGHRS, YFSETQ. Here the CDR3 DNA reads TGCGCCAGCAGCTTGTCCCTACAGGATGCGTACGAGCAGTACTTC. Residues: CASSLSLQDAYEQYF.

The chain carries TRBV29-1 and TRBJ1-4, with D possibly TRBD1 on 5 matching bases. This CDR3 has 14 residues. V dropped 4 bases and J dropped 8 bases, with 17 bases sitting between them. Germline assignment: CDR1 SQVTM and CDR2 ANQGSEA. The CDR3 loop is CSVVMQGENEKLFF. Here the CDR3 DNA reads TGCAGCGTTGTAATGCAGGGCGAGAACGAAAAACTGTTTTTT.